These 16 T cell receptor beta chains were all obtained from the same sample, sequenced in a study of CD8+CD57+ T cells in acquired aplastic anemia. Using genomic DNA as the template, TCR beta VDJ and CDR3 profiling was carried out. TCRdb recomputed calls from the reads with MiXCR, one row per CDR3 protein. The repertoire has 200,000 to 250,000 distinct CDR3 sequences, about 37% of them found once; the top ten carry 0.9% to 1.2%. The source material was sorted CD4+, CD8+, or CD8+CD57+ T cells (not recorded which) from PBMCs. The receptors here all came from a human donor in good health, serving as a control.

This clonotype was counted only a few times. The genes are TRBV30 and TRBJ1-3, with D perhaps matching TRBD1 (5 bases). This CDR3 is 11 amino acids long. Trimming removed 3 bases at V and 8 bases at J, with 8 bases between. Looked up from germline, CDR1 is GTSNPN and CDR2 is SVGIG (reference sequence). CDR3 protein: CAWSRGDTIYF. In DNA form, the CDR3 reads TGTGCCTGGAGCAGAGGGGACACCATATATTTT. Combining the CDR3 with reference TRBV30 and TRBJ1-3 gives the whole variable domain SQTIHQWPATLVQPVGSPLSLECTVEGTSNPNLYWYRQAAGRGLQLLFYSVGIGQISSEVPQNLSASRPQDRQFILSSKKLLLSDSGFYLCAWSRGDTIYFGEGSWLTVV.

This clonotype was picked up many times. This chain uses TRBV20-1 with TRBJ2-7; 9 bases align to TRBD2. CDR3 length: 14 residues. With V trimmed by 6 bases and J by 3 bases, 9 bases remained unmatched. Looked up from germline, CDR1 is DFQATT and CDR2 is SNEGSKA (reference sequence). The CDR3 DNA reads TGCAGTGCAAGTGGACTAGCGTCAAGCTACGAGCAGTACTTC. Protein: CSASGLASSYEQYF.

The chain employs TRBV2 and TRBJ1-6; a weak D match, TRBD1 (6 bases). Trimming removed 8 bases from V and 10 bases from J, with 15 bases in between. CDR3 size: 13 residues. CDR1 is SNHLY, CDR2 FYNNEI, per germline. In DNA form, the CDR3 reads TGTGCCAGCGACAGAGGACAGTCCTCACCCCTCCACTTT. Translating it yields CASDRGQSSPLHF.

This chain connects TRBV2 to TRBJ1-5; TRBD1 aligns across 7 bases. CDR3 size: 13 residues. The V and J ends lost 10 bases and 0 bases, in that order; junction bases with no gene match: 3. The germline V gene encodes CDR1 SNHLY and CDR2 FYNNEI. CDR3 sequence (DNA): TGTGCCACCAGGGGGGATAGCAATCAGCCCCAGCATTTT. Protein: CATRGDSNQPQHF.

The V gene is TRBV20-1, the J gene TRBJ2-7; D is unclear. Germline lookup yields CDR1 DFQATT and CDR2 SNEGSKA (reference sequence). The ends were cut back, 3 bases at V and 0 bases at J, with 12 bases in the middle. The length of the CDR3 is 14 residues. The CDR3 loop reads CSASRTESSYEQYF. In nucleotides, the CDR3 is TGCAGTGCTAGCCGGACCGAGAGCTCCTACGAGCAGTACTTC.

The chain combines TRBV19 with TRBJ1-1, with 10 bases fitting TRBD1. J gave up 5 bases and V 6 bases, and 12 bases lay outside the gene matches. The length of the CDR3 is 16 residues. Per the germline V gene, CDR1 is LNHDA and CDR2 is SQIVND (reference sequence). The CDR3 region has the DNA TGTGCCAGTAGCGAGACAGGGGGCGCAGGGTCGACTGAAGCTTTCTTT. Amino acid sequence: CASSETGGAGSTEAFF.

The CDR3 reads CSARDRETSWNTEAFF. The CDR3 bases are TGCAGTGCTAGAGATCGGGAAACATCCTGGAACACTGAAGCTTTCTTT. V is TRBV20-1 and J is TRBJ1-1; D unclear. Germline values: CDR1 DFQATT, CDR2 SNEGSKA (reference sequence). The CDR3 contains 16 residues. V was shortened by 0 bases and J by 1 base, with 15 bases between the two germline ends.

This clonotype was detected only a few times. The chain uses TRBV2 and TRBJ2-7; 9 nucleotides line up with TRBD1. V lost 5 bases to trimming and J lost 0 bases; unmatched junction nucleotides: 5. Germline loops: CDR1 SNHLY, CDR2 FYNNEI. The CDR3 has 15 amino acids. The DNA for the CDR3 is TGTGCCAGCAGTCCAAGGACAGGGGACTCCTACGAGCAGTACTTC. Its protein is CASSPRTGDSYEQYF.

This clonotype was seen ten or more times. The V gene is TRBV20-1, the J gene TRBJ2-1, with 8 bases lining up with TRBD2. The CDR3 sequence is 15 residues long. Per germline, CDR1 DFQATT and CDR2 SNEGSKA (reference sequence). With V trimmed by 6 bases and J by 9 bases, 16 bases remained unmatched. The CDR3 spells CSAPRGGREVTEQFF. The CDR3 DNA reads TGCAGTGCCCCTCGGGGTGGGCGGGAGGTGACTGAGCAGTTCTTC.

This clonotype was counted ten times or more. This CDR3 is CASRDRGQAGQPQHF. CDR3 in DNA: TGTGCCAGCAGGGACAGGGGACAAGCAGGACAGCCCCAGCATTTT. This sequence joins TRBV2 and TRBJ1-5, with 9 positions matching TRBD1. Unmatched junction bases numbered 10, after V lost 6 bases and J lost 7 bases. This CDR3 is 15 amino acids long. CDR1 is SNHLY, CDR2 FYNNEI, per germline.

V is TRBV6-1 and J is TRBJ2-2; D is ambiguous. The germline V gene has CDR1 MNHNS and CDR2 SASEGT. V lost 4 bases, J lost 6 bases, and 12 bases lay in between. This CDR3 comprises 14 residues. The CDR3 DNA follows: TGTGCCAGCAGTGCCGACATGTGGTCCGGGGAGCTGTTTTTT. Translating it yields CASSADMWSGELFF.

This clonotype was picked up many times. The rearrangement links TRBV6-1 to TRBJ2-1; D possibly uses TRBD1 or TRBD2 (5 bases each). Trimming cost V 3 bases and J 5 bases, with 14 bases left between them. There are 15 residues in the CDR3. Germline CDR1 reads MNHNS; CDR2 reads SASEGT. CDR3 in DNA: TGTGCCAGCAGTGACAGGGACCCGGTAGACAATGAGCAGTTCTTC. Translated: CASSDRDPVDNEQFF.

This clonotype was counted between two and nine times. V and J are TRBV11-2 and TRBJ2-1; 7 nucleotides match TRBD1. In germline, CDR1 is SGHAT, CDR2 FQNNGV. V was pared by 4 bases and J by 7 bases, with 16 bases of the junction left unmatched. The CDR3 consists of 17 residues. CDR3 nucleotides: TGTGCCAGCAGCTCCCTCCAAGGGGACAGTCAACGGAATGAGCAGTTCTTC. Its protein is CASSSLQGDSQRNEQFF.

The chain links TRBV6-6 to TRBJ2-1; 11 nucleotides line up with TRBD1. Germline V gives CDR1 MNHNY, CDR2 SVGAGI (reference sequence). The CDR3 spans 15 residues. Trimming cost V 2 bases and J 10 bases; bases outside gene matches: 7. CDR3 loop: CASSYLGQGAIEQFF. CDR3 bases: TGTGCCAGCAGTTACCTCGGACAGGGGGCAATAGAGCAGTTCTTC.

This chain uses TRBV2 with TRBJ2-3; possibly TRBD1 for D (6 bases). CDR1 and CDR2 from the germline V gene are SNHLY and FYNNEI. V lost 5 bases and J lost 1, with 10 bases in between. There are 14 residues in the CDR3. CDR3 nucleotide sequence: TGTGCCAGCAGTAAACAGGGAGGCACAGATACGCAGTATTTT. It encodes CASSKQGGTDTQYF.

Many counts were recorded for this clonotype. The gene calls are TRBV29-1 and TRBJ2-7; D is possibly TRBD1 or TRBD2 (6 bases each). Germline assignment: CDR1 SQVTM and CDR2 ANQGSEA. The CDR3 runs to 14 residues. Trimming cost V 6 bases and J 5 bases, with 20 bases left between them. CDR3 in DNA: TGCAGCGTGGAGACTTTCCGGGGGCTACACGAGCAGTACTTC. Translating gives CSVETFRGLHEQYF.